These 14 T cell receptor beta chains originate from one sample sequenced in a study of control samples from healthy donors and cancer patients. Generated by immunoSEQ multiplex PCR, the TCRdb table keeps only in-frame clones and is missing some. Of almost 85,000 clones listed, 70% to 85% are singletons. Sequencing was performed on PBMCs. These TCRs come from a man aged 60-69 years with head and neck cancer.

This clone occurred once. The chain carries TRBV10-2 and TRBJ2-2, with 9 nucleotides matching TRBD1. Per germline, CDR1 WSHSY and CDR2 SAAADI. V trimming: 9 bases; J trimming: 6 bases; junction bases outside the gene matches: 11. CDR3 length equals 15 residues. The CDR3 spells CARADQTGGAGELFF. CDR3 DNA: TGCGCCAGGGCCGACCAGACAGGGGGGGCCGGGGAGCTGTTTTTT.

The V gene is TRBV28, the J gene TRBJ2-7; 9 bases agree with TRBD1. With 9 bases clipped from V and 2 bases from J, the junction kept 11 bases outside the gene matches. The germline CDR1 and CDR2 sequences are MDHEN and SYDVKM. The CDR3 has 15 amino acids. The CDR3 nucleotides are TGTGCCAGTCGGCCCGGGGACAGGGCCACCTACGAGCAGTACTTC. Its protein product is CASRPGDRATYEQYF.

This CDR3 is CASRRGTSNYGYTF. The CDR3 DNA is TGCGCCAGCAGGAGGGGGACCTCTAACTATGGCTACACCTTC. V and J are TRBV5-1 and TRBJ1-2; maybe TRBD1 (6 bases). The V gene lost 5 bases and the J gene lost 0 bases, with 11 bases spanning the gap. Germline-derived CDR1 and CDR2 are SGHRS and YFSETQ. The CDR3 covers 14 residues.

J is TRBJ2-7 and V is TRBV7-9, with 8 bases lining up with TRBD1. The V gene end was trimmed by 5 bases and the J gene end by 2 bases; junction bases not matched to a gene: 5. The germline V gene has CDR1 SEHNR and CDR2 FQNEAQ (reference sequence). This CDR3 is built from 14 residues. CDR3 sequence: CASSLRTGPYEQYF. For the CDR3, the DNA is TGTGCCAGCAGCCTCCGGACAGGGCCCTACGAGCAGTACTTC.

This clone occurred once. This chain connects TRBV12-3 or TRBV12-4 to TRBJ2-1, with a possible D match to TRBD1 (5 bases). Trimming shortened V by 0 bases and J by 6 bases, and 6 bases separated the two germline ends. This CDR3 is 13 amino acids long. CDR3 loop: CASSLATGNEQFF. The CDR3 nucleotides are TGTGCCAGCAGTTTAGCTACAGGCAATGAGCAGTTCTTC.

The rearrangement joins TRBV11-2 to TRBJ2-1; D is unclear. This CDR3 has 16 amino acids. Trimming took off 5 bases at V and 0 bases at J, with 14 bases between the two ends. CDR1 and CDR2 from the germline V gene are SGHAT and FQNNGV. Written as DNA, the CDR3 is TGTGCCAGCAGCCCGATGACTCGTGCCTCCTACAATGAGCAGTTCTTC. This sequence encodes CASSPMTRASYNEQFF.

Written as DNA, the CDR3 is TGTGCCAGCAGCCAGAATGTTGCCACCGGGGAGCTGTTTTTT. Translation gives CASSQNVATGELFF. J is TRBJ2-2 and V is TRBV3-1 (or the pseudogene TRBV3-2); D is uncertain. The germline V gene encodes CDR1 LGHDT and CDR2 YNNKEL (reference sequence). The CDR3 consists of 14 residues. The V end lost 3 bases, the J end lost 4 bases, and 9 bases lay between the germline ends.

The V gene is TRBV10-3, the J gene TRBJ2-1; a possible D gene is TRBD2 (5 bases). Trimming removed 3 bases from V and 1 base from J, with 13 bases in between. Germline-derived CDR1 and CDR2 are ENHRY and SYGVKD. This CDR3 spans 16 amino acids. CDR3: CAISDPVRRSYNEQFF. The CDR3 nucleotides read TGTGCCATCAGTGATCCAGTCAGGAGGTCCTACAATGAGCAGTTCTTC.

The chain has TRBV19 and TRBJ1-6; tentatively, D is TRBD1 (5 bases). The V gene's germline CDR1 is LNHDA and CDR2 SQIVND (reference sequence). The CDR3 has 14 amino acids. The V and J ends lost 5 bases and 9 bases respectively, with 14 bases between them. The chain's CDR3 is CASSPRGPSSPLHF. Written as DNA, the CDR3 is TGTGCCAGTAGTCCACGGGGCCCCTCTTCACCCCTCCACTTT.

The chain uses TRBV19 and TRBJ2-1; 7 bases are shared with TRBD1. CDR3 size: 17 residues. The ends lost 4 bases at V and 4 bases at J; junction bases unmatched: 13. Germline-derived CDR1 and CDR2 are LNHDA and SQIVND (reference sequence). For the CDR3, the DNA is TGTGCCAGTAGTACCCCTCAGGGGGTCAGGGCATACAATGAGCAGTTCTTC. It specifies CASSTPQGVRAYNEQFF.

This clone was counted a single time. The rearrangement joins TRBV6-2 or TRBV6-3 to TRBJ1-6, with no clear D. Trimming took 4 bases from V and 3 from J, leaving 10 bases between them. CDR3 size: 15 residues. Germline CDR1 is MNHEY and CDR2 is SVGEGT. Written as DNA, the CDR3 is TGTGCCAGCAGTTCCACACGGAACTATAATTCACCCCTCCACTTT. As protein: CASSSTRNYNSPLHF.

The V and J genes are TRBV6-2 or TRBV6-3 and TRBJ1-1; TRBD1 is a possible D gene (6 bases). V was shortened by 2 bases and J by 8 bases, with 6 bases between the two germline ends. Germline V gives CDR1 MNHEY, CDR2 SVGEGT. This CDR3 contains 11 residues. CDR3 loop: CASSYDREAFF. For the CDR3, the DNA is TGTGCCAGCAGTTACGACAGGGAAGCTTTCTTT.

CDR3 loop: CASSFGDSRQYEQYF. In DNA form, the CDR3 reads TGTGCCAGCAGTTTCGGGGACAGCCGCCAGTACGAGCAGTACTTC. The chain employs TRBV28 and TRBJ2-7; 7 nucleotides match TRBD1. The V gene's germline CDR1 is MDHEN and CDR2 SYDVKM. The junction had 9 bases not matched to a gene; V was cut back by 3 bases and J by 4 bases. This CDR3 is built from 15 residues. Complete variable domain (other parts from reference TRBV28 and TRBJ2-7): DVKVTQSSRYLVKRTGEKVFLECVQDMDHENMFWYRQDPGLGLRLIYFSYDVKMKEKGDIPEGYSVSREKKERFSLILESASTNQTSMYLCASSFGDSRQYEQYFGPGTRLTVT.

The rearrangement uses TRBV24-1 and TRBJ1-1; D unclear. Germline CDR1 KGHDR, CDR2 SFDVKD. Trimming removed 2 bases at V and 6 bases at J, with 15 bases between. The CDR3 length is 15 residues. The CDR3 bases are TGTGCCACCAGTGATTCCAGCCCGCTGGCGGCTGAAGCTTTCTTT. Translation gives CATSDSSPLAAEAFF.